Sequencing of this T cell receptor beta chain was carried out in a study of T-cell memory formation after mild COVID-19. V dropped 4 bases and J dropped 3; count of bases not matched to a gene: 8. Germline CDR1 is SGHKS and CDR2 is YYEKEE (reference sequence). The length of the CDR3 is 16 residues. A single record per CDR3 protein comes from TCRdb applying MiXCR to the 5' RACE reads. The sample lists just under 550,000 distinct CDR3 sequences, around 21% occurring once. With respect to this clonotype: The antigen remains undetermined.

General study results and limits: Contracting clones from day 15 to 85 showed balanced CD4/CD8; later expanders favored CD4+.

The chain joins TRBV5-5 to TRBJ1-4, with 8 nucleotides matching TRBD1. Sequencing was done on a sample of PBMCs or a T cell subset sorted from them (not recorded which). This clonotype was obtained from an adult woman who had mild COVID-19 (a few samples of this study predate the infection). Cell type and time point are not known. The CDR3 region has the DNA TGTGCCAGCAGCGGGAGACAGGGGTTAGCTAATGAAAAACTGTTTTTT. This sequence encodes CASSGRQGLANEKLFF.